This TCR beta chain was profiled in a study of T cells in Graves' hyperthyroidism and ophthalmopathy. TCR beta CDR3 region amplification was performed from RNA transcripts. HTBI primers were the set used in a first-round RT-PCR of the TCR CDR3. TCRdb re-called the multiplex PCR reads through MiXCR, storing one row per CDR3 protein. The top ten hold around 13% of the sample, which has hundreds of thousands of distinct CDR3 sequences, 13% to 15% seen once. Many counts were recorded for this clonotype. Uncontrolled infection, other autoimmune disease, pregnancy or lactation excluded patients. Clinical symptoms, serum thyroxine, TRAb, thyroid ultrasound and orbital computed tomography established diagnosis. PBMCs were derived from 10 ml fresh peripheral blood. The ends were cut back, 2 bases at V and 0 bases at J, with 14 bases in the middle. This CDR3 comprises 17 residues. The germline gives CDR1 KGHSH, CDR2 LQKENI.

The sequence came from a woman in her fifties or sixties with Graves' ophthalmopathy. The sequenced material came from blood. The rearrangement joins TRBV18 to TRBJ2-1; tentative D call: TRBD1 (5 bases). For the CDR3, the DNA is TGTGCCAGCTCACCAATGAGACAGCACAGCTCCTACAATGAGCAGTTCTTC. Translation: CASSPMRQHSSYNEQFF.